The sequence of this TCR beta chain was determined in a study of neurological immune-mediated disorders. Concerning this clonotype itself: What it recognizes is unknown. This sequence may be a read error, since a much larger clone differs from it by one base.

The CDR3 has 13 amino acids. Germline lookup yields CDR1 DFQATT and CDR2 SNEGSKA (reference sequence). V lost 7 bases to trimming and J lost 3 bases, with 15 bases between them. Study conclusions and caveats: HTLV-1-associated myelopathy had the most TCR clonal expansion, while multiple sclerosis had the least, a level that fell below healthy controls. A possible signature appeared as one related-CDR3 cluster, in which phylogenetic grouping placed the repertoires of 18 of 34 multiple sclerosis patients.

For the unsorted libraries, 2 million PBMCs stored at -80 C served as input. Per sequencing run, 15-18 subjects together gave over 190 million TCR-beta sequences. TCRdb redid the calling of the 5' RACE reads with MiXCR, one entry per CDR3 protein. In the table there are fewer than 85,000 distinct CDR3 sequences, 4.5% to 6.5% of which are singletons. The source material was PBMCs. V is TRBV20-1 and J is TRBJ1-1, with a tentative D call TRBD1 (5 bases). The receptor was isolated from a woman aged 25 to 39 with multiple sclerosis. CDR3 nucleotide sequence: TGCAGTGACCGTCCCGGGGGTGACACTGAAGCTTTCTTT. It codes for CSDRPGGDTEAFF.